This T cell receptor (beta chain) was sequenced during a study of response to subunit inactivated influenza vaccine. Whole-study findings and limits: Authors suggested each seasonal flu vaccination may recruit only limited numbers of new T cells.

This clonotype was observed many times. Its antigen is unidentified. MiXCR was run by TCRdb on the RT-PCR reads, yielding one entry per CDR3 protein. The sample lists approximately 310,000 distinct CDR3 sequences; 21% were seen once. The origin of this receptor is a man between 45 and 75 years old who received an inactivated influenza vaccine. The specimen was PBMCs from blood, collected about 20 months after vaccination.

CDR3 region: CASSERTILNYGYTF. The CDR3 bases are TGCGCCAGCAGTGAAAGGACAATACTAAACTATGGCTACACCTTC. The chain joins TRBV10-2 to TRBJ1-2; maybe TRBD1 (5 bases). V shed 3 bases and J shed 2 bases, with 13 bases lying between them. Germline loops: CDR1 WSHSY, CDR2 SAAADI. This CDR3 has 15 amino acids.